The 8 T cell receptor beta chains listed next were all sequenced from one sample in a study of blood T cell repertoires in COVID-19. Profiling relied on immunoSEQ multiplex PCR, and the TCRdb table lists in-frame clones only, not all of them. The table shows about 120,000 clones, with over 75% occurring only once. Sample: peripheral blood. Receptor source: a man at least 80 years old with active or convalescent COVID-19.

The gene calls are TRBV7-2 and TRBJ2-1; a possible D gene is TRBD2 (7 bases). This CDR3 is built from 17 residues. V shed 1 base and J shed 3 bases, with 16 bases lying between them. Germline V gives CDR1 SGHTA, CDR2 FQGNSA. Written as DNA, the CDR3 is TGTGCCAGCAGCTTAGAGGGGGGGCCGATTTACTACAATGAGCAGTTCTTC. Protein sequence: CASSLEGGPIYYNEQFF. Full variable domain (remainder filled in from reference TRBV7-2 and TRBJ2-1): GAGVSQSPSNKVTEKGKDVELRCDPISGHTALYWYRQSLGQGLEFLIYFQGNSAPDKSGLPSDRFSAERTGGSVSTLTIQRTQQEDSAVYLCASSLEGGPIYYNEQFFGPGTRLTVL.

This clone was counted once. V gene TRBV24-1 combines with J gene TRBJ1-2; 11 nucleotides line up with TRBD1. The CDR3 loop spans 12 amino acids. Germline CDR1 reads KGHDR; CDR2 reads SFDVKD. The V and J ends lost 10 bases and 8 bases, in that order; junction bases with no gene match: 5. CDR3: CATGQGEWGYTF. The CDR3 nucleotides are TGTGCCACGGGACAGGGGGAGTGGGGCTACACCTTC.

The chain carries TRBV7-2 and TRBJ2-5; maybe TRBD1 (6 bases). This CDR3 contains 14 residues. Between the trimmed V and J ends, which lost 4 bases and 6 bases, there was a span of 15 bases. Germline values: CDR1 SGHTA, CDR2 FQGNSA. The CDR3 here is CASSSPGVGKTQYF. For the CDR3, the DNA is TGTGCCAGCAGCTCCCCAGGGGTAGGAAAGACCCAGTACTTC. Full variable domain (rest looked up from reference TRBV7-2 and TRBJ2-5): GAGVSQSPSNKVTEKGKDVELRCDPISGHTALYWYRQSLGQGLEFLIYFQGNSAPDKSGLPSDRFSAERTGGSVSTLTIQRTQQEDSAVYLCASSSPGVGKTQYFGPGTRLLVL.

The V call is TRBV6-2 or TRBV6-3, the J call TRBJ1-5, with a tentative D call TRBD1 (6 bases). The CDR3 spans 14 residues. CDR1 is MNHEY and CDR2 is SVGEGT in the germline V gene. Trimming took off 5 bases at V and 7 bases at J, with 15 bases between the two ends. CDR3 sequence reads: CASSGTIRGQPQHF. For the CDR3, the DNA is TGTGCCAGCAGTGGGACAATTCGGGGCCAGCCCCAGCATTTT.

The rearrangement joins TRBV24-1 to TRBJ2-5, with 8 nucleotides matching TRBD1. CDR3 length: 16 residues. V gave up 0 bases and J gave up 0 bases; unmatched junction bases: 2. Germline V CDR1 and CDR2: KGHDR, SFDVKD. CDR3 sequence reads: CATSDLTGGNQETQYF. CDR3 nucleotides: TGTGCCACCAGTGATTTGACAGGGGGGAACCAAGAGACCCAGTACTTC.

The chain links TRBV11-3 to TRBJ2-1; TRBD2 agrees at 10 bases. The germline V gene encodes CDR1 SGHNT and CDR2 YENEEA. Trimming at V came to 5 bases and at J to 3 bases, leaving 4 bases not matched to a gene. CDR3 length: 15 amino acids. The CDR3 here is CASSPRTSGYNEQFF. The CDR3 nucleotides are TGTGCCAGCAGCCCAAGGACTAGCGGCTACAATGAGCAGTTCTTC.

The J gene is TRBJ1-5, the V gene TRBV23-1; 12 nucleotides match TRBD1. TRBV23-1 carries the ORF label, with uncertain function. The CDR3 has 19 amino acids. The ends lost 3 bases at V and 2 bases at J; junction bases unmatched: 11. CDR3 nucleotide sequence: TGCGCCAGCAGTCACCGCTCGGGGACAGGGGGCATCGGCAATCAGCCCCAGCATTTT. This encodes CASSHRSGTGGIGNQPQHF.

The chain has TRBV6-5 and TRBJ1-2; 9 bases map to TRBD1. V lost 3 bases, J lost 7 bases, and 3 bases stayed unmatched. Germline values: CDR1 MNHEY, CDR2 SVGAGI. There are 13 residues in the CDR3. CDR3: CASSYTGGSGYTF. The CDR3, as DNA: TGTGCCAGCAGTTATACAGGGGGCTCTGGCTACACCTTC.